What follows describes a single T cell receptor beta chain. Its antigen is not known. The junction departs from germline at one end; a sequencing error may be responsible. This sample was included in a study of tumor and adjacent non-tumor tissue in lung cancer. Findings and limits, study-wide: TCR diversity was significantly greater in tumor than normal lung tissue.

The library came from three nested PCR rounds adapted from ARM-PCR protocols. TCRdb re-analysed the multiplex PCR reads in MiXCR, keeping a single row per CDR3 protein. The table lists more than 95,000 distinct CDR3 sequences, 55% to 75% of them singletons. This sample's RNA came from whole unsorted tissue. The CDR3 loop spans 15 amino acids. Germline-derived CDR1 and CDR2 are DFQATT and SNEGSKA (reference sequence). This receptor was obtained from a man aged 25 to 45 with non-small cell lung cancer. The chain couples TRBV20-1 to TRBJ2-3, with 9 bases identical to TRBD2. The specimen sequenced was lung tumor tissue. The CDR3 sequence is CTARDSGGSTDTQYF. The CDR3 DNA reads TGCACTGCTAGAGATAGCGGGGGAAGCACTGATACGCAGTATTTT.